This T cell receptor (beta chain) was recovered during a study of shared clonotypes between healthy human individuals. Clones were read by immunoSEQ multiplex PCR, and TCRdb kept only the in-frame ones, dropping some. Found here are over a million clones, about 98.5% of them singletons; the top ten hold 0.36%. This CDR3 contains 17 residues. V was clipped by 5 bases and J by 2 bases, with 22 bases between them. The germline V gene encodes CDR1 SGHKS and CDR2 YYEKEE (reference sequence). Study outcomes and limitations: Although depth was large, rarefaction showed that sequencing of the sorted subsets was incomplete.

Donation came from healthy HIV-negative adults that had no recent acute infections or vaccinations. Every contributor of samples was a Caucasian grown-up residing in Nashville, Tennessee. Details on this clone: Its target is not known.

J is TRBJ2-5 and V is TRBV5-5; no reliable D call. The TCR sequence derives from a man aged 25 to 40 in good health. Material: naive CD4+ T cells sorted from blood. Documented subset: CD45RA+ positively selected. This CDR3 reads CASSIEVAALGQETQYF. CDR3 coding DNA: TGTGCCAGCAGTATCGAAGTGGCGGCTTTGGGGCAAGAGACCCAGTACTTC.